The 20 T cell receptor beta chains given below trace back to one sample, sequenced in a study of blood T cell repertoires in COVID-19. Here immunoSEQ multiplex PCR was the method, and the copy in TCRdb shows in-frame clones only, minus some. The sample contains about 160,000 clones, 80% to 90% of which appear only once. Material: peripheral blood. Receptor source: an elderly man with acute or convalescent COVID-19.

The rearrangement uses TRBV27 and TRBJ2-2, with TRBD2 identical over 9 bases. The trim removed 1 base at V and 5 bases at J, leaving 8 bases unmatched. Germline assignment: CDR1 MNHEY and CDR2 SMNVEV (reference sequence). This CDR3 has 17 residues. In DNA form, the CDR3 reads TGTGCCAGCAGTTTATTCCCCAGCGGGGGGCGAACCGGGGAGCTGTTTTTT. Protein: CASSLFPSGGRTGELFF.

This chain links TRBV6-5 with TRBJ2-7, with a possible D match to TRBD1 (6 bases). Per germline, CDR1 MNHEY and CDR2 SVGAGI. V dropped 6 bases and J dropped 0 bases, with 9 bases sitting between them. This CDR3 spans 13 amino acids. The CDR3 DNA reads TGTGCCAGCAGCAGGGACATCTCCTACGAGCAGTACTTC. Amino acid sequence: CASSRDISYEQYF.

V usage is TRBV12-3 or TRBV12-4 and J usage is TRBJ1-3, with D unresolved. Trimming stripped 5 bases from V and 4 bases from J, with 9 bases between. The length of the CDR3 is 13 residues. In nucleotides, the CDR3 is TGTGCCAGCAGTCCCCGGTGGGGAAACACCATATATTTT. It is translated as CASSPRWGNTIYF.

This clone appeared once. The J gene is TRBJ1-1, the V gene TRBV3-1 (or the pseudogene TRBV3-2), with 9 bases that match TRBD1. Germline values: CDR1 LGHDT, CDR2 YNNKEL (reference sequence). The V and J ends lost 2 bases and 8 bases, in that order; junction bases with no gene match: 3. The CDR3 runs 13 residues. In DNA form, the CDR3 reads TGTGCCAGCAGCCAATTACAGGGGGCGGAAGCTTTCTTT. Its translation is CASSQLQGAEAFF.

The rearrangement joins TRBV5-1 to TRBJ2-3; 15 bases match TRBD2. J gave up 3 bases and V 4 bases, and 3 bases lay outside the gene matches. The CDR3 loop spans 16 amino acids. In germline, CDR1 is SGHRS, CDR2 YFSETQ. The CDR3 nucleotides read TGCGCCAGCAGCCTGGGACTAGCGGGGGGTACAGATACGCAGTATTTT. Translating it yields CASSLGLAGGTDTQYF.

The table lists this clone with a few counts. The chain recombines TRBV27 with TRBJ2-1, with 9 bases lining up with TRBD2. CDR1 is MNHEY and CDR2 is SMNVEV in the germline V gene (reference sequence). The V segment lost 4 bases and the J segment 0 bases; nucleotides outside the gene matches: 10. This CDR3 is built from 18 residues. CDR3 in amino acids: CASSSKRGDSSSYNEQFF. As DNA, the CDR3 is TGTGCCAGCAGTTCCAAGCGGGGGGACTCCAGCTCCTACAATGAGCAGTTCTTC.

This clone was seen more than once but under ten times. This rearrangement joins TRBV10-3 to TRBJ2-7, with 8 positions matching TRBD1. Germline V gene sequence: CDR1 ENHRY, CDR2 SYGVKD. V lost 10 bases and J lost 2; bases outside the gene matches: 10. The CDR3 has 14 amino acids. The DNA of the CDR3 is TGTGCCACTAACCGGGACAGGACAACCTACGAGCAGTACTTC. This encodes CATNRDRTTYEQYF.

The rearrangement joins TRBV3-1 (or the pseudogene TRBV3-2) to TRBJ1-2; D uncertain. Deletions cut 2 bases from V and 1 base from J, with 8 bases between. The CDR3 extends over 14 amino acids. CDR1 and CDR2 (germline): LGHDT, YNNKEL (reference sequence). The CDR3 region has the DNA TGTGCCAGCAGCCAATTCACAGTTAACTATGGCTACACCTTC. It specifies CASSQFTVNYGYTF.

This chain links TRBV15 with TRBJ2-1, with TRBD2 matching over 9 bases. V dropped 0 bases and J dropped 5; count of bases not matched to a gene: 5. Germline CDR1 LNHNV, CDR2 YYDKDF (reference sequence). The CDR3 contains 16 residues. The CDR3 region is CATSRDLLAGNNEQFF. DNA of the CDR3: TGTGCCACCAGCAGAGATCTCCTAGCGGGAAACAATGAGCAGTTCTTC.

J is TRBJ2-1 and V is TRBV5-1; 11 positions agree with TRBD2. Germline CDR1 SGHRS, CDR2 YFSETQ. V shed 4 bases, J shed 6 bases, and the junction held 6 bases outside the gene matches. The CDR3 sequence is 15 residues long. CDR3 region: CASSRTGTSGNEQFF. The CDR3 bases are TGCGCCAGCAGCAGGACCGGGACTAGCGGCAATGAGCAGTTCTTC.

This clone was seen a handful of times. The gene calls are TRBV5-1 and TRBJ1-4; 9 positions agree with TRBD1. The CDR3 spans 15 residues. Germline CDR1 and CDR2: SGHRS and YFSETQ. V lost 0 bases, J lost 8 bases, and 5 bases stayed unmatched. The CDR3 is CASSLEQGAWEKLFF. DNA for the CDR3: TGCGCCAGCAGCTTGGAACAGGGGGCTTGGGAAAAACTGTTTTTT.

The gene calls are TRBV11-2 and TRBJ2-7; 8 nucleotides align to TRBD1. Germline CDR1 SGHAT, CDR2 FQNNGV. The CDR3 extends over 14 amino acids. Losses at the gene ends were 5 bases for V and 6 bases for J; bases not matched to a gene: 9. CDR3 DNA: TGTGCCAGCAGCGCCCTACGGGACAGGCCCGAGCAGTACTTC. As protein: CASSALRDRPEQYF.

The J gene is TRBJ2-1, the V gene TRBV3-1 (or the pseudogene TRBV3-2), with 10 bases lining up with TRBD1. The CDR3 is 12 amino acids. Germline V gene sequence: CDR1 LGHDT, CDR2 YNNKEL (reference sequence). After removal of 1 base from V and 14 bases from J, the junction contained 2 bases not matched to a gene. CDR3 in amino acids: CASSQAGTGEFF. CDR3 coding DNA: TGTGCCAGCAGCCAAGCCGGGACAGGGGAGTTCTTC.

The chain employs TRBV2 and TRBJ2-3; 11 bases are shared with TRBD2. Trimming took 3 bases from V and 2 from J; bases not matched to a gene: 4. There are 16 residues in the CDR3. Germline CDR1 SNHLY, CDR2 FYNNEI. The CDR3 region is CASSDGTSGPTDTQYF. In nucleotides, the CDR3 is TGTGCCAGCAGTGACGGGACTAGCGGTCCCACAGATACGCAGTATTTT.

This chain joins TRBV29-1 and TRBJ1-5, with 8 bases matching TRBD1. This CDR3 comprises 17 residues. J lost 0 bases, V lost 7 bases, and 14 bases had no gene match. CDR1 is SQVTM, CDR2 ANQGSEA, per germline. The CDR3 bases are TGCAGCGCAACCTCGGACAGGGCCCGTTATAGCAATCAGCCCCAGCATTTT. Amino acid sequence: CSATSDRARYSNQPQHF.

The chain recombines TRBV29-1 with TRBJ2-7; the match to TRBD2 covers 11 bases. Germline CDR1 SQVTM, CDR2 ANQGSEA. With V trimmed by 5 bases and J by 2 bases, 17 bases remained unmatched. The CDR3 contains 18 residues. The CDR3 DNA follows: TGCAGCGTTCATGAAGGACCGTGGGGACTAGCGGTGGCCTACGAGCAGTACTTC. Amino acids: CSVHEGPWGLAVAYEQYF.

The J gene is TRBJ2-7, the V gene TRBV6-2 or TRBV6-3, with a tentative D call TRBD1 (5 bases). Trimming took 0 bases from V and 3 from J, leaving 18 bases between them. CDR3 length equals 17 residues. The germline V gene has CDR1 MNHEY and CDR2 SVGEGT. The CDR3 nucleotides are TGTGCCAGCAGTTACTCGACAGCCCATCTCCTATACTACGAGCAGTACTTC. As protein: CASSYSTAHLLYYEQYF.

This clone occurred once. The J gene is TRBJ2-1, the V gene TRBV7-9; D perhaps matches TRBD2 (6 bases). The germline CDR1 and CDR2 sequences are SEHNR and FQNEAQ (reference sequence). The CDR3 is 16 residues long. The germline V and J ends were trimmed by 5 bases and 0 bases, with 14 bases remaining between them. The chain's CDR3 is CASSGPGLDSYNEQFF. The CDR3, as DNA: TGTGCCAGCAGCGGACCGGGACTCGACTCCTACAATGAGCAGTTCTTC. Together with reference TRBV7-9 and TRBJ2-1, the CDR3 gives the full variable domain: DTGVSQNPRHKITKRGQNVTFRCDPISEHNRLYWYRQTLGQGPEFLTYFQNEAQLEKSRLLSDRFSAERPKGSFSTLEIQRTEQGDSAMYLCASSGPGLDSYNEQFFGPGTRLTVL.

This chain joins TRBV14 and TRBJ2-7; D is unresolved. The CDR3 is 12 residues long. The ends were cut back, 1 base at V and 4 bases at J, with 5 bases in the middle. Germline V CDR1 and CDR2: SGHDN, FVKESK. In nucleotides, the CDR3 is TGTGCCAGCAGCCAAGTGAGTTACGAGCAGTACTTC. Its translation: CASSQVSYEQYF.

This clone was recorded a few times. V usage is TRBV5-1 and J usage is TRBJ1-1, with a weak D call TRBD1 (6 bases). Germline V CDR1 and CDR2: SGHRS, YFSETQ. The CDR3 has 17 residues. V lost 1 base and J 0 bases, leaving 16 bases between the germline ends. The CDR3 DNA reads as TGCGCCAGCAGCTTGATGGGCAGGGGAATGGTGAACACTGAAGCTTTCTTT. Protein product: CASSLMGRGMVNTEAFF. The whole variable domain, remainder taken from reference TRBV5-1 and TRBJ1-1, is KAGVTQTPRYLIKTRGQQVTLSCSPISGHRSVSWYQQTPGQGLQFLFEYFSETQRNKGNFPGRFSGRQFSNSRSEMNVSTLELGDSALYLCASSLMGRGMVNTEAFFGQGTRLTVV.